These 3 T cell receptor beta chains share one sample of origin, sequenced in a study of blood T cell repertoires in COVID-19. TCRdb's copy holds only in-frame clones and misses some; the assay was immunoSEQ multiplex PCR. The data show 200,000 to 250,000 clones, 82% seen once. The specimen sequenced was peripheral blood. These receptors were obtained from a woman between 65 and 79 years old with COVID-19, enrolled during active disease.

The table lists this clone with a few counts. The genes are TRBV7-2 and TRBJ2-7, with D perhaps matching TRBD1 (5 bases). Germline V gene data show CDR1 as SGHTA and CDR2 as FQGNSA. The CDR3 sequence is 14 residues long. V lost 2 bases, J lost 3 bases, and 11 bases lay in between. The DNA for the CDR3 is TGTGCCAGCAGCTTAAGGCAGGGCGGCTACGAGCAGTACTTC. Amino acid sequence: CASSLRQGGYEQYF. Full variable domain (outside the CDR3, taken from reference TRBV7-2 and TRBJ2-7): GAGVSQSPSNKVTEKGKDVELRCDPISGHTALYWYRQSLGQGLEFLIYFQGNSAPDKSGLPSDRFSAERTGGSVSTLTIQRTQQEDSAVYLCASSLRQGGYEQYFGPGTRLTVT.

As concerns this clone: Other DNA variants within this sample encode the same CDR3. CDR3 sequence: CASSPSTDTQYF. The CDR3 DNA is TGTGCCAGCAGCCCGTCCACAGATACGCAGTATTTT. The genes are TRBV9 and TRBJ2-3; no firm D call. The CDR3 consists of 12 residues. Germline V CDR1 and CDR2: SGDLS, YYNGEE. V was trimmed by 4 bases and J by 2 bases, leaving 5 bases between them. The full variable domain, its missing parts supplied by reference TRBV9 and TRBJ2-3, is DSGVTQTPKHLITATGQRVTLRCSPRSGDLSVYWYQQSLDQGLQFLIQYYNGEERAKGNILERFSAQQFPDLHSELNLSSLELGDSALYFCASSPSTDTQYFGPGTRLTVL.

The gene calls are TRBV15 and TRBJ1-5; D remains unclear. The length of the CDR3 is 16 residues. Germline values: CDR1 LNHNV, CDR2 YYDKDF (reference sequence). With 1 base removed from V and 0 bases from J, the gap between germline ends came to 10 bases. CDR3 in amino acids: CATSRGELYSNQPQHF. The CDR3 DNA sequence: TGTGCCACCAGCAGAGGCGAGCTTTATAGCAATCAGCCCCAGCATTTT.